Listed below are T cell receptor beta chains from one sample, sequenced in a study of shared clonotypes between healthy human individuals. Sequencing used immunoSEQ multiplex PCR; TCRdb keeps in-frame clones, though not all of them. Of around 2.1 million clones detected, approximately 94% appear once; the ten largest clones hold roughly 1.8%. Material: naive CD8+ T cells from PBMCs. These receptors were collected from a man in his late teens or twenties in good health. Some clones in this sample may be carry-over from other donors' samples. Both conserved end residues are part of each CDR3. Each record gives: CDR3 protein, J gene, V gene.

cdr3_aa: CASSLAPRNTEAFF
j_call: TRBJ1-1
v_call: TRBV7-9

cdr3_aa: CATGTGGFQPQHF
j_call: TRBJ1-5
v_call: TRBV19

cdr3_aa: CASSSSFRGYYEQYF
j_call: TRBJ2-7
v_call: TRBV28

cdr3_aa: CAISGGNNPNTGELFF
j_call: TRBJ2-2
v_call: TRBV10-3

cdr3_aa: CATSRVPGEMTEQYF
j_call: TRBJ2-7
v_call: TRBV15

cdr3_aa: CASSSRTGQDTEAFF
j_call: TRBJ1-1
v_call: TRBV5-8

cdr3_aa: CASSLAQRQETQYF
j_call: TRBJ2-5
v_call: TRBV7-9

cdr3_aa: CASSLEGLQNYEQYF
j_call: TRBJ2-7
v_call: TRBV27

cdr3_aa: CASSRTGSIADTQYF
j_call: TRBJ2-3
v_call: TRBV7-2

cdr3_aa: CASSADRAAYEQYF
j_call: TRBJ2-7
v_call: TRBV10-2

cdr3_aa: CASSPGLENEQFF
j_call: TRBJ2-1
v_call: TRBV5-4

cdr3_aa: CASSPLSGTGAYEQYF
j_call: TRBJ2-7
v_call: TRBV27

cdr3_aa: CASSLYLQGGGYTF
j_call: TRBJ1-2
v_call: TRBV28

cdr3_aa: CASSHIWGGINYGYTF
j_call: TRBJ1-2
v_call: TRBV4-1

cdr3_aa: CSVGDGGAYEQYF
j_call: TRBJ2-7
v_call: TRBV29-1

cdr3_aa: CASSQLTGATGYTF
j_call: TRBJ1-2
v_call: TRBV4-2

cdr3_aa: CASSMFGLIGNQPQHF
j_call: TRBJ1-5
v_call: TRBV19

cdr3_aa: CASSPSAPRDEKLFF
j_call: TRBJ1-4
v_call: TRBV7-8

cdr3_aa: CASSPLAGGLNGELFF
j_call: TRBJ2-2
v_call: TRBV9

cdr3_aa: CASRLLLSNEQYF
j_call: TRBJ2-7
v_call: TRBV27

cdr3_aa: CASSAGWTYEQYF
j_call: TRBJ2-7
v_call: TRBV6-1

cdr3_aa: CASSLGQGASWEQYF
j_call: TRBJ2-7
v_call: TRBV19

cdr3_aa: CAISSRANSGSFDNEQFF
j_call: TRBJ2-1
v_call: TRBV10-3

cdr3_aa: CASGGRTAYGYTF
j_call: TRBJ1-2
v_call: TRBV27

cdr3_aa: CSVEKTGSYEQYF
j_call: TRBJ2-7
v_call: TRBV29-1

cdr3_aa: CASSYVRGDTQYF
j_call: TRBJ2-3
v_call: TRBV6-5

cdr3_aa: CAISEFGTGAYEQYF
j_call: TRBJ2-7
v_call: TRBV10-3

cdr3_aa: CASSRAGIYSYEQYF
j_call: TRBJ2-7
v_call: TRBV11-2

cdr3_aa: CASRSRGTTIYEQYF
j_call: TRBJ2-7
v_call: TRBV2

cdr3_aa: CASSIDDLRFLHGYTF
j_call: TRBJ1-2
v_call: TRBV19

cdr3_aa: CASSLGWTGELFF
j_call: TRBJ2-2
v_call: TRBV7-2

cdr3_aa: CASPPQEEQYF
j_call: TRBJ2-7
v_call: TRBV7-9

cdr3_aa: CASSPLLAGGSGELFF
j_call: TRBJ2-2
v_call: TRBV27

cdr3_aa: CASSTTSGGREQFF
j_call: TRBJ2-1
v_call: TRBV6-4

cdr3_aa: CASSPRSAVNTGELFF
j_call: TRBJ2-2
v_call: TRBV9

cdr3_aa: CASTPERQGHSGANVLTF
j_call: TRBJ2-6
v_call: TRBV9

cdr3_aa: CASAPTTGSRYNEQFF
j_call: TRBJ2-1
v_call: TRBV5-6

cdr3_aa: CASSKGEGVAGAYNEQFF
j_call: TRBJ2-1
v_call: TRBV21-1

cdr3_aa: CASRERTMGNEQYF
j_call: TRBJ2-7
v_call: TRBV5-8

cdr3_aa: CSTSGTGYEQYF
j_call: TRBJ2-7
v_call: TRBV29-1

cdr3_aa: CASSLRQGAYEQYF
j_call: TRBJ2-7
v_call: TRBV27

cdr3_aa: CASFPRDSTRQETQYF
j_call: TRBJ2-5
v_call: TRBV28

cdr3_aa: CASSLSAGEFTDTQYF
j_call: TRBJ2-3
v_call: TRBV27

cdr3_aa: CASRIAGESYEQYF
j_call: TRBJ2-7
v_call: TRBV28

cdr3_aa: CASSTRSGTQETQYF
j_call: TRBJ2-5
v_call: TRBV7-9

cdr3_aa: CASTEGDRAYEQYF
j_call: TRBJ2-7
v_call: TRBV9

cdr3_aa: CASSSGPRQPQHF
j_call: TRBJ1-5
v_call: TRBV7-8

cdr3_aa: CASSLVGDRDSYEQYF
j_call: TRBJ2-7
v_call: TRBV7-9

cdr3_aa: CSWGQEETQYF
j_call: TRBJ2-5
v_call: TRBV29-1

cdr3_aa: CASRLTSGGSYNEQFF
j_call: TRBJ2-1
v_call: TRBV5-1

cdr3_aa: CASSQLRELGELFF
j_call: TRBJ2-2
v_call: TRBV4-1

cdr3_aa: CASSLSWDFYNEQFF
j_call: TRBJ2-1
v_call: TRBV27

cdr3_aa: CASSPGRGNEQFF
j_call: TRBJ2-1
v_call: TRBV27

cdr3_aa: CASSGEGTGVETQYF
j_call: TRBJ2-5
v_call: TRBV9

cdr3_aa: CASSAGWETQYF
j_call: TRBJ2-5
v_call: TRBV13